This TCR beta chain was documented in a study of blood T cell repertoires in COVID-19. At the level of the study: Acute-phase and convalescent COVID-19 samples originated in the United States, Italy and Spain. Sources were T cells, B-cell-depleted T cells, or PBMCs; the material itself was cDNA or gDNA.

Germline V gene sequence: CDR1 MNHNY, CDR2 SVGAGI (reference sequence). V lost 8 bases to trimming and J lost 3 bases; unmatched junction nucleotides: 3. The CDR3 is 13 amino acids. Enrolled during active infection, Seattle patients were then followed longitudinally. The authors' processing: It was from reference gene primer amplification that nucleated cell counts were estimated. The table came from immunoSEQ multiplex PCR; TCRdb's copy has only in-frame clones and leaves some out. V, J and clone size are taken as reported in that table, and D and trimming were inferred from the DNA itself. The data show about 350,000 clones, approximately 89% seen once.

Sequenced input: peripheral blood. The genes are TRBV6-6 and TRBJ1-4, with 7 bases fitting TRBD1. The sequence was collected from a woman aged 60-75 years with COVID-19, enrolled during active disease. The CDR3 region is CASRQGPNEKLFF. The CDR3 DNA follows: TGTGCCAGCCGACAGGGTCCTAATGAAAAACTGTTTTTT.